A single count supports the clone carrying this T cell receptor beta chain. Its antigen is not identified. This sample is drawn from a study of vaccination effects on CD4 cells after COVID-19. Study-level background: Samples came 142 and 148 days after COVID-19 diagnosis, before vaccination.

Sequencing in the ViraFEST assay came after antigen-specific CD4+ T cells had been expanded with viral peptide pools, which were used to stimulate PBMC. The authors isolated CD4+ T cells after 10 days of culture. Documented for the person is a PCR-confirmed SARS-CoV-2 infection occurring between March and December 2020. Cultures got half-medium changes with IL-2 on days 3 and 7. V lost 4 bases to trimming and J lost 2 bases; unmatched junction nucleotides: 7. From germline, CDR1 is SGHRS and CDR2 YFSETQ. The CDR3 extends over 16 amino acids. Sequencing was performed with immunoSEQ multiplex PCR; in TCRdb, only in-frame clones are kept and a portion is missing. Here the sample spans about 26,000 clones, about four fifths being singletons.

The genes are TRBV5-1 and TRBJ2-2, with 8 bases that match TRBD1. The receptor comes from a human donor who had a prior SARS-CoV-2 infection. The sample was CD4+ T cells from PBMCs cultured with HCoV-NL63 spike peptides, taken before COVID-19 vaccination. CDR3: CASSLLDRANTGELFF. The CDR3 DNA reads TGCGCCAGCAGCCTCCTGGACAGGGCCAACACCGGGGAGCTGTTTTTT. Combining the CDR3 with reference TRBV5-1 and TRBJ2-2 gives the whole variable domain KAGVTQTPRYLIKTRGQQVTLSCSPISGHRSVSWYQQTPGQGLQFLFEYFSETQRNKGNFPGRFSGRQFSNSRSEMNVSTLELGDSALYLCASSLLDRANTGELFFGEGSRLTVL.